The entry that follows covers one T cell receptor (beta chain) sequence. V lost 4 bases to trimming and J lost 2 bases, with 15 bases between them. The germline gives CDR1 SGHNT, CDR2 YENEEA. There are 16 residues in the CDR3. These data originate in a study of cytotoxic CD8 clonotypes in ibrutinib-treated CLL. Background on the study: It was after a median 12 months of treatment, range 6 to 36, that response samples were taken.

Assay used: immunoSEQ multiplex PCR; TCRdb lists only in-frame clones, some missing. The sample records more than 75,000 clones, approximately 71% being singletons. The sequenced sample was PBMCs, obtained after 24 months of ibrutinib treatment. The sequence came from a human donor with chronic lymphocytic leukemia. This chain links TRBV11-3 with TRBJ2-1, with TRBD2 as a possible D gene (6 bases). The CDR3 region has the DNA TGTGCCAGCAGCTCGGGCCTTCAGCGGGCCTACAATGAGCAGTTCTTC. Its translation is CASSSGLQRAYNEQFF.